This T cell receptor (beta chain) was documented in a study of cytomegalovirus exposure and HLA in healthy donors. Study conclusions and caveats: Later genetic work tied a missense DCLRE1C variant to beta-chain V and J trimming. A later analysis, which compared TCR beta chains of equal frequency, found the HLA-associated ones more clonally expanded. Later analysis placed DRB1 highest and HLA-C lowest in TCR association rates, which differed by HLA locus.

PCR involved 60 Vbeta and 13 Jbeta primers. The repertoire was sequenced with immunoSEQ multiplex PCR; TCRdb's copy has only in-frame clones and lacks some. The table has over 150,000 clones, about two thirds seen once. As regards this clone: What it binds is unknown.

The sequence was obtained from a woman aged 25 to 39 in good health and CMV-seronegative. Sequences were obtained from PBMCs.

CDR3 in amino acids: CSATGLKGVIDTQYF. The CDR3 DNA reads TGCAGCGCTACGGGACTAAAAGGCGTTATAGATACGCAGTATTTT. The chain joins TRBV29-1 to TRBJ2-3; the match to TRBD2 covers 7 bases. Trimming took 7 bases from V and 5 from J; bases not matched to a gene: 15. The CDR3 is 15 residues long. Germline loops: CDR1 SQVTM, CDR2 ANQGSEA.